This entry is about one T cell receptor (beta chain). Germline lookup yields CDR1 SGDLS and CDR2 YYNGEE. Trimming stripped 3 bases from V and 5 bases from J, with 14 bases between. This CDR3 contains 15 residues. The data belong to a study of blood T cell repertoires in COVID-19. In the study overall: COVID-19 samples collected from the United States, Italy and Spain covered acute and convalescent phases. T cells, B-cell-depleted T cells, or PBMCs provided the cDNA or gDNA that served as material.

Original analysis: Researchers report that nucleated cell counts were estimated from reference gene primer amplification. Assay: immunoSEQ multiplex PCR; the TCRdb copy retains only in-frame clones and omits some. Clone size and V and J calls were adopted from that table, with D and trimming inferred from the DNA. This sample has roughly 190,000 clones, with around 88% found just once. The sequencing input was peripheral blood. This receptor was obtained from a man in his fifties with active or convalescent COVID-19. This chain links TRBV9 with TRBJ2-2; D is perhaps TRBD2 (6 bases). For the CDR3, the DNA is TGTGCCAGCAGCGAGGTAGGAGGGGTGACCGGGGAGCTGTTTTTT. Translation: CASSEVGGVTGELFF.